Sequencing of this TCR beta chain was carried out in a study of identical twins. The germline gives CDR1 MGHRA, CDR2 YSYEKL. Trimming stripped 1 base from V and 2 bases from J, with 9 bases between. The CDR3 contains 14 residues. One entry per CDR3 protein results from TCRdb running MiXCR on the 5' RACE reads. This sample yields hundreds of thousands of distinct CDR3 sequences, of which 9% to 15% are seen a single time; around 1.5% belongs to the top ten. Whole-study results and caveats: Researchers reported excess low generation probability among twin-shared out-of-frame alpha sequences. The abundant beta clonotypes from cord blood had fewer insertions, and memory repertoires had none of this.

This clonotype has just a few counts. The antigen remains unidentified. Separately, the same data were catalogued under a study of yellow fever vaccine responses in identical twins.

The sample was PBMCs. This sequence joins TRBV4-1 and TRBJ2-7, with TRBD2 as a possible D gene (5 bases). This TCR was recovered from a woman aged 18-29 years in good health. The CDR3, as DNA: TGCGCCAGCAGCCAAGTGGAGGACCCCTACGAGCAGTACTTC. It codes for CASSQVEDPYEQYF.